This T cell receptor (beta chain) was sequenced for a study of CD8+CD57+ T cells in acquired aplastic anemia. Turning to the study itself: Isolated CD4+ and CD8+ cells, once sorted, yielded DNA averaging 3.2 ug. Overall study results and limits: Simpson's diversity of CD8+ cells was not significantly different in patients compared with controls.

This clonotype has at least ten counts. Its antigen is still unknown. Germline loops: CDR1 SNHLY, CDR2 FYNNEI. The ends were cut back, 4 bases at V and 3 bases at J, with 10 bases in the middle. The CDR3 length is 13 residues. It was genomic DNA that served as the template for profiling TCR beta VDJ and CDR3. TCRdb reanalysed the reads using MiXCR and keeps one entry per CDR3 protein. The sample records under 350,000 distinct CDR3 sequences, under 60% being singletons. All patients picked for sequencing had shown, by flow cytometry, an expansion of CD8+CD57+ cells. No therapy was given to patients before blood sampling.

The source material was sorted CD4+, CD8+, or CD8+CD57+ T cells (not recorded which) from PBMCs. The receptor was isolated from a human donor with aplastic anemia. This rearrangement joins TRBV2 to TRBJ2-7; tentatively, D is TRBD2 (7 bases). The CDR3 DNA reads TGTGCCAGCAGTGCAGGGGACTACTACGAGCAGTACTTC. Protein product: CASSAGDYYEQYF.